These 21 T cell receptor beta chains were all obtained from the same sample, sequenced in a study of T-cell memory formation after mild COVID-19. TCRdb itself ran the 5' RACE reads through MiXCR, one entry per CDR3 protein. The sample includes 300,000 to 350,000 distinct CDR3 sequences, around 13% of them seen just once. The sequencing input was PBMCs or a T cell subset sorted from them (not recorded which). These receptors were collected from a man younger than 35 who had mild COVID-19 (a few samples of this study predate the infection). Cell type and time point are not known.

This chain's CDR3 is CASSLVGGNEKLFF. The CDR3 DNA follows: TGCGCCAGCAGCTTGGTCGGGGGGAATGAAAAACTGTTTTTT. The chain links TRBV5-1 to TRBJ1-4, with D possibly being TRBD1 (5 bases). V lost 0 bases, J lost 5 bases, and 8 bases lay in between. Germline V lookup: CDR1 SGHRS, CDR2 YFSETQ. CDR3 length: 14 amino acids.

The table lists this clonotype with a few counts. The chain joins TRBV12-3 or TRBV12-4 to TRBJ2-5, with D perhaps TRBD1 (5 bases). The CDR3 totals 13 residues. V gave up 7 bases and J gave up 3 bases, with 12 bases separating them. This CDR3 is CASNMDTEETQYF. CDR3 nucleotides: TGTGCCAGCAACATGGACACTGAAGAGACCCAGTACTTC.

In its sample, this clonotype was seen a few times. The V gene is TRBV11-2, the J gene TRBJ1-1; D may be TRBD1 (6 bases). The CDR3 runs to 16 residues. Trimming cost V 5 bases and J 3 bases, with 19 bases left between them. CDR1 SGHAT and CDR2 FQNNGV come from the germline V gene. CDR3 DNA sequence: TGTGCCAGCAGCACGCTTCGGGGGGCGAGACACACTGAAGCTTTCTTT. It encodes CASSTLRGARHTEAFF.

The genes are TRBV6-2 or TRBV6-3 and TRBJ2-3; 8 positions agree with TRBD2. The V and J ends lost 0 bases and 14 bases, in that order; junction bases with no gene match: 7. Germline CDR1 MNHEY, CDR2 SVGEGT. The CDR3 loop spans 13 amino acids. The CDR3 nucleotides are TGTGCCAGCAGTTACTCGTCTTGGACTAGCTCGTATTTT. Translated: CASSYSSWTSSYF.

The V call is TRBV5-6, the J call TRBJ2-7, with D uncertain. The germline V gene has CDR1 SGHDT and CDR2 YYEEEE. Trimming stripped 2 bases from V and 3 bases from J, with 12 bases between. The CDR3 contains 14 residues. CDR3 bases: TGTGCCAGCAGCTTTCCAGGTTCTTACTACGAGCAGTACTTC. This codes for CASSFPGSYYEQYF.

The rearrangement uses TRBV10-3 and TRBJ2-7; weak D call: TRBD1 (5 bases). The CDR3 is 14 amino acids. The germline V gene encodes CDR1 ENHRY and CDR2 SYGVKD. V shed 2 bases and J shed 2 bases, with 10 bases lying between them. The CDR3 here is CAISEAARAYEQYV. The CDR3 DNA sequence: TGTGCCATCAGTGAGGCGGCCAGGGCCTACGAGCAGTACGTC.

The table lists this clonotype with a few counts. The V and J genes are TRBV14 and TRBJ2-1; tentatively, D is TRBD2 (5 bases). The CDR3 runs 16 residues. Germline assignment: CDR1 SGHDN and CDR2 FVKESK. V was clipped by 5 bases and J by 0 bases, with 14 bases between them. Here the CDR3 reads CASSAQKRSSYNEQFF. The CDR3 coding sequence is TGTGCCAGCAGCGCCCAGAAGCGGAGCTCCTACAATGAGCAGTTCTTC.

The V call is TRBV12-3 or TRBV12-4, the J call TRBJ1-1, with TRBD1 identical over 7 bases. V dropped 6 bases and J dropped 4; count of bases not matched to a gene: 8. This CDR3 has 14 amino acids. For the CDR3, the DNA is TGTGCCAGCAGAGTCACAGGGGTGAGCACTGAAGCTTTCTTT. Translation: CASRVTGVSTEAFF.

This clonotype was detected a few times. The chain carries TRBV7-2 and TRBJ1-3, with D possibly matching TRBD1 (5 bases). Germline-derived CDR1 and CDR2 are SGHTA and FQGNSA. The V gene lost 7 bases and the J gene lost 1 base, with 17 bases spanning the gap. The CDR3 is 16 residues long. CDR3 amino acids: CASMSGTVASGNTIYF. In nucleotides, the CDR3 is TGTGCCAGCATGTCCGGGACCGTTGCATCTGGAAACACCATATATTTT.

V usage is TRBV20-1 and J usage is TRBJ1-2, with D unresolved. CDR1 DFQATT and CDR2 SNEGSKA come from the germline V gene (reference sequence). The ends were cut back, 3 bases at V and 3 bases at J, with 8 bases in the middle. The CDR3 length is 12 residues. In DNA form, the CDR3 reads TGCAGTGCTAGGACGGAATACTATGGCTACACCTTC. It translates to CSARTEYYGYTF.

This clonotype was counted ten times or more. This chain links TRBV7-2 with TRBJ2-5; D is unresolved. The germline gives CDR1 SGHTA, CDR2 FQGNSA. V lost 0 bases and J lost 2, with 4 bases in between. There are 13 residues in the CDR3. CDR3 protein: CASSLALQETQYF. For the CDR3, the DNA is TGTGCCAGCAGCTTAGCACTACAAGAGACCCAGTACTTC.

The CDR3 loop reads CASSDGLKGENQPQHF. The CDR3 bases are TGTGCCAGCAGCGATGGGCTGAAAGGGGAGAATCAGCCCCAGCATTTT. The chain recombines TRBV7-9 with TRBJ1-5; weak D call: TRBD1 (5 bases). The CDR3 totals 16 residues. Germline lookup yields CDR1 SEHNR and CDR2 FQNEAQ (reference sequence). The germline V and J ends were trimmed by 5 bases and 4 bases, with 18 bases remaining between them.

DNA of the CDR3: TGCGCCAGCAGCTTGGGCCCCACCGGGACAGCAAGAGCCTACGAGCAGTACGTC. Translation: CASSLGPTGTARAYEQYV. The chain employs TRBV5-1 and TRBJ2-7, with 7 bases identical to TRBD1. V trimming: 0 bases; J trimming: 2 bases; junction bases outside the gene matches: 14. Germline CDR1 is SGHRS and CDR2 is YFSETQ. The length of the CDR3 is 18 residues.

This clonotype showed up just once. This chain joins TRBV5-1 and TRBJ2-3; D gene unclear. The germline V gene has CDR1 SGHRS and CDR2 YFSETQ. The ends were cut back, 0 bases at V and 3 bases at J, with 14 bases in the middle. CDR3 length equals 16 residues. CDR3 DNA: TGCGCCAGCAGCTTGGCCCGGCAGCCTTGGACAGATACGCAGTATTTT. Translating gives CASSLARQPWTDTQYF.

This clonotype was seen ten or more times. This chain links TRBV20-1 with TRBJ2-5; perhaps TRBD1 as D (6 bases). V dropped 6 bases and J dropped 5 bases, with 10 bases sitting between them. The CDR3 covers 11 residues. CDR1 is DFQATT, CDR2 SNEGSKA, per germline (reference sequence). CDR3 DNA sequence: TGCAGTGCAACAGGGAAGGAGACCCAGTACTTC. This encodes CSATGKETQYF.

V gene TRBV27 combines with J gene TRBJ1-1; a weak D match, TRBD1 (5 bases). Deletions cut 8 bases from V and 1 base from J, with 8 bases between. CDR1 is MNHEY and CDR2 is SMNVEV in the germline V gene (reference sequence). The CDR3 extends over 12 amino acids. In DNA, the CDR3 is TGTGCCAGCCCGCAGGGGAACACTGAAGCTTTCTTT. It yields the protein CASPQGNTEAFF.

The rearrangement links TRBV7-2 to TRBJ1-2; D is ambiguous. The V end was cut by 2 bases, the J end by 5 bases, with 12 bases between. This CDR3 spans 14 amino acids. Germline V CDR1 and CDR2: SGHTA, FQGNSA. The CDR3 sequence is CASSLSRDTYGYTF. For the CDR3, the DNA is TGTGCCAGCAGCTTAAGCCGGGATACTTATGGCTACACCTTC.

This clonotype was seen repeatedly, ten times or more. The chain carries TRBV5-1 and TRBJ2-1; D is perhaps TRBD2 (5 bases). Germline CDR1 is SGHRS and CDR2 is YFSETQ. V was shortened by 4 bases and J by 15 bases, with 17 bases between the two germline ends. The CDR3 totals 12 residues. The CDR3, as DNA: TGCGCCAGCAGCGAGGACTTGATGGAGAGGTTCTTC. This encodes CASSEDLMERFF.

The V call is TRBV14, the J call TRBJ1-1; 9 bases fit TRBD1. Germline V gives CDR1 SGHDN, CDR2 FVKESK. This CDR3 has 15 residues. V dropped 4 bases and J dropped 5; count of bases not matched to a gene: 8. The CDR3: CASSRQDRGPTEAFF. The DNA for the CDR3 is TGTGCCAGCAGCCGCCAGGACAGGGGCCCGACTGAAGCTTTCTTT. The whole variable domain, remainder taken from reference TRBV14 and TRBJ1-1, is EAGVTQFPSHSVIEKGQTVTLRCDPISGHDNLYWYRRVMGKEIKFLLHFVKESKQDESGMPNNRFLAERTGGTYSTLKVQPAELEDSGVYFCASSRQDRGPTEAFFGQGTRLTVV.

Only a few counts were recorded for this clonotype. The rearrangement uses TRBV7-2 and TRBJ2-7; D is unclear. CDR3 length: 14 residues. V lost 0 bases and J lost 2, with 8 bases in between. Germline V gene lookup returns CDR1 SGHTA and CDR2 FQGNSA. Written as DNA, the CDR3 is TGTGCCAGCAGCTTAGCGGGTGGGGCCTACGAGCAGTACTTC. Translated: CASSLAGGAYEQYF. Combining the CDR3 with reference TRBV7-2 and TRBJ2-7 gives the whole variable domain GAGVSQSPSNKVTEKGKDVELRCDPISGHTALYWYRQSLGQGLEFLIYFQGNSAPDKSGLPSDRFSAERTGGSVSTLTIQRTQQEDSAVYLCASSLAGGAYEQYFGPGTRLTVT.

This clonotype was counted between two and nine times. V and J are TRBV4-1 and TRBJ1-1, with a weak D call TRBD1 (6 bases). The CDR3 runs to 12 residues. V was clipped by 4 bases and J by 5 bases, with 8 bases between them. Germline V gene data show CDR1 as MGHRA and CDR2 as YSYEKL. The CDR3 DNA sequence: TGCGCCAGCAGCCGGCAGGGGACTGAAGCTTTCTTT. As protein: CASSRQGTEAFF.